The 31 T cell receptor beta chains in this list originate from one sample, sequenced in a study of T cells in Graves' hyperthyroidism and ophthalmopathy. Amplification of TCR beta CDR3 regions was performed using RNA transcripts as template. The study used the HTBI primer set for a first-round RT-PCR of the TCR CDR3. Via MiXCR, TCRdb re-called the multiplex PCR reads, giving one row per CDR3 protein. The sample lists 600,000 to 700,000 distinct CDR3 sequences, approximately 15% occurring once. The sequenced sample consisted of blood. All receptors come from a woman aged 40 to 50 with Graves' ophthalmopathy.

Ten or more counts support this clonotype. The V gene is TRBV15, the J gene TRBJ2-5; TRBD1 matches 7 bases. Germline V gene data show CDR1 as LNHNV and CDR2 as YYDKDF (reference sequence). V lost 0 bases, J lost 2 bases, and 3 bases stayed unmatched. The CDR3 is 15 residues long. Here the CDR3 DNA reads TGTGCCACCAGCAGAGACCGGACAGGTCAAGAGACCCAGTACTTC. As protein: CATSRDRTGQETQYF.

This clonotype appeared many times. V gene TRBV20-1 combines with J gene TRBJ2-2; TRBD2 matches 7 bases. The CDR3 spans 14 residues. V trimming: 3 bases; J trimming: 8 bases; junction bases outside the gene matches: 9. The germline gives CDR1 DFQATT, CDR2 SNEGSKA (reference sequence). The CDR3 is CSASRGGGGGELFF. For the CDR3, the DNA is TGCAGTGCTAGTCGGGGCGGGGGAGGAGGGGAGCTGTTTTTT.

This clonotype showed up many times. The CDR3 nucleotides read TGTGCCAGCAGTTATCAGGGGCCGCAAGAGACCCAGTACTTC. Its translation: CASSYQGPQETQYF. V gene TRBV6-5 combines with J gene TRBJ2-5; TRBD1 might be the D (6 bases). CDR1 is MNHEY, CDR2 SVGAGI, per germline. The CDR3 runs 14 residues. V lost 3 bases, J lost 2 bases, and 10 bases lay in between.

The rearrangement uses TRBV13 and TRBJ2-3; D tentatively fits TRBD1 or TRBD2 (6 bases each). The CDR3 totals 19 residues. The germline V gene encodes CDR1 PRHDT and CDR2 FYEKMQ (reference sequence). Trimming pared 5 bases from V and 4 bases from J, leaving 28 bases between. The CDR3 reads CASSPGTDRLDEVADTQYF. DNA for the CDR3: TGTGCCAGCAGCCCTGGGACGGACAGACTAGATGAGGTCGCAGATACGCAGTATTTT.

This clonotype came up many times. The chain carries TRBV2 and TRBJ1-3; D gene ambiguous. The germline V gene encodes CDR1 SNHLY and CDR2 FYNNEI. This CDR3 spans 13 amino acids. V lost 6 bases to trimming and J lost 9 bases, with 15 bases between them. The CDR3 is CASRPTVAGTIYF. DNA of the CDR3: TGTGCCAGCAGGCCCACGGTCGCCGGCACCATATATTTT.

This clonotype was counted many times. V is TRBV27 and J is TRBJ2-7; D is undetermined. The germline V gene encodes CDR1 MNHEY and CDR2 SMNVEV (reference sequence). The V and J ends lost 10 bases and 3 bases respectively, with 16 bases between them. The length of the CDR3 is 13 residues. CDR3 protein: CATHWPWLYEQYF. For the CDR3, the DNA is TGTGCCACCCATTGGCCGTGGCTCTACGAGCAGTACTTC.

This chain uses TRBV6-1 with TRBJ1-1, with D uncertain. Trimming left V 2 bases short and J 6 bases short, with 7 bases between. The CDR3 is made up of 12 amino acids. Per germline, CDR1 MNHNS and CDR2 SASEGT. Written as DNA, the CDR3 is TGTGCCAGCAGTGAAATGGAAGCTGAAGCTTTCTTT. Translated: CASSEMEAEAFF.

Details on this clonotype: One end of the junction is discordant with germline, which a read error may explain. The rearrangement uses TRBV7-2 and TRBJ2-7; D not resolved. CDR1 and CDR2 from the germline V gene are SGHTA and FQGNSA. The CDR3 runs 13 residues. Here the CDR3 DNA reads TGTTCCAGCAGCCCGTTTAACCTGGGCGAGCAGTACTTC. Protein sequence: CSSSPFNLGEQYF.

This clonotype has at least ten counts. The chain recombines TRBV28 with TRBJ2-2; possible D gene TRBD1, 6 bases. Germline V CDR1 and CDR2: MDHEN, SYDVKM. The CDR3 contains 14 residues. V lost 5 bases and J 1 base, leaving 8 bases between the germline ends. CDR3 residues: CASSTDRNTGELFF. For the CDR3, the DNA is TGTGCCAGCAGTACGGACAGGAACACCGGGGAGCTGTTTTTT.

At least ten counts were recorded for this clonotype. This sequence joins TRBV27 and TRBJ1-1; 7 bases map to TRBD1. Germline assignment: CDR1 MNHEY and CDR2 SMNVEV (reference sequence). This CDR3 spans 15 amino acids. The J segment lost 8 bases and the V segment lost 5 bases, leaving 14 bases of the junction unmatched. This CDR3 reads CASSPRFRDSGEAFF. In DNA form, the CDR3 reads TGTGCCAGCAGTCCCCGTTTCCGGGACAGCGGAGAAGCTTTCTTT.

The chain uses TRBV20-1 and TRBJ2-1, with D hard to call. V gave up 3 bases and J gave up 5 bases, with 5 bases separating them. The germline V gene encodes CDR1 DFQATT and CDR2 SNEGSKA (reference sequence). The CDR3 spans 11 residues. The CDR3 nucleotides are TGCAGTGCTAGTCCCAACAATGAGCAGTTCTTC. This sequence encodes CSASPNNEQFF.

This clonotype showed up just a few times. This chain links TRBV6-5 with TRBJ2-5; TRBD2 agrees at 9 bases. CDR3 size: 16 residues. Germline assignment: CDR1 MNHEY and CDR2 SVGAGI. V was pared by 4 bases and J by 5 bases, with 11 bases of the junction left unmatched. CDR3 DNA sequence: TGTGCCAGCAGTTCCATCATAGCGGGAGAGGGGGAGACCCAGTACTTC. Amino acids: CASSSIIAGEGETQYF.

This clonotype was found many times. The V and J genes are TRBV11-1 and TRBJ2-7; 12 nucleotides line up with TRBD1. Germline V lookup: CDR1 SGHAT, CDR2 FQDESV (reference sequence). The V gene end was trimmed by 1 base and the J gene end by 6 bases; junction bases not matched to a gene: 7. The CDR3 loop spans 16 amino acids. The CDR3 nucleotides are TGTGCCAGCAGCTTAGGTGGGGGACAGGGGGCGGCCGAGCAGTACTTC. It yields the protein CASSLGGGQGAAEQYF. The variable domain in full, completed from reference TRBV11-1 and TRBJ2-7, reads EAEVAQSPRYKITEKSQAVAFWCDPISGHATLYWYRQILGQGPELLVQFQDESVVDDSQLPKDRFSAERLKGVDSTLKIQPAELGDSAMYLCASSLGGGQGAAEQYFGPGTRLTVT.

This clonotype was observed many times. This rearrangement joins TRBV6-1 to TRBJ1-1; D is uncertain. CDR1 is MNHNS and CDR2 is SASEGT in the germline V gene. V shed 10 bases and J shed 1 base, with 10 bases lying between them. The CDR3 sequence is 12 residues long. The CDR3 loop reads CATREPNTEAFF. Written as DNA, the CDR3 is TGTGCCACCCGGGAACCGAACACTGAAGCTTTCTTT.

The chain uses TRBV30 and TRBJ2-7; weak D call: TRBD1 (6 bases). The CDR3 is 12 amino acids. V lost 3 bases to trimming and J lost 5 bases, with 11 bases between them. Germline V gives CDR1 GTSNPN, CDR2 SVGIG (reference sequence). DNA for the CDR3: TGTGCCTGGAGAGACAACAGGGACGAGCAGTACTTC. Its translation: CAWRDNRDEQYF.

This clonotype has more than one count but fewer than ten. The V and J genes are TRBV19 and TRBJ2-5; the match to TRBD2 covers 13 bases. The germline CDR1 and CDR2 sequences are LNHDA and SQIVND (reference sequence). After removal of 3 bases from V and 5 bases from J, the junction contained 3 bases not matched to a gene. This CDR3 is built from 15 residues. CDR3 sequence (DNA): TGTGCCAGTAGTATCGGACTAGCGGGAGTTGAGACCCAGTACTTC. This encodes CASSIGLAGVETQYF. Full variable domain (rest looked up from reference TRBV19 and TRBJ2-5): DGGITQSPKYLFRKEGQNVTLSCEQNLNHDAMYWYRQDPGQGLRLIYYSQIVNDFQKGDIAEGYSVSREKKESFPLTVTSAQKNPTAFYLCASSIGLAGVETQYFGPGTRLLVL.

To note about this clonotype: Given a much more abundant clone one base away, this may be a read error. V and J are TRBV7-2 and TRBJ1-1; maybe TRBD1 (5 bases). Germline CDR1 reads SGHTA; CDR2 reads FQGNSA. CDR3 size: 14 residues. The CDR3, as DNA: TGTGTCAGCAGCTTAGGAGGGGTTGAGACTGAAGCTTTCTTT. This translates into CVSSLGGVETEAFF. Variable domain in full (rest from reference TRBV7-2 and TRBJ1-1): GAGVSQSPSNKVTEKGKDVELRCDPISGHTALYWYRQSLGQGLEFLIYFQGNSAPDKSGLPSDRFSAERTGGSVSTLTIQRTQQEDSAVYLCVSSLGGVETEAFFGQGTRLTVV.

In its sample, this clonotype was seen many times. The chain couples TRBV12-3 or TRBV12-4 to TRBJ1-2, with D possibly being TRBD1 (5 bases). V was shortened by 5 bases and J by 3 bases, with 7 bases between the two germline ends. This CDR3 has 12 amino acids. The CDR3 nucleotides read TGTGCCAGCAGTACAGGAGACTATGGCTACACCTTC. The encoded protein is CASSTGDYGYTF.

In this sample, this clonotype turned up many times. V and J are TRBV24-1 and TRBJ2-5; the D gene is possibly TRBD2 (6 bases). Looked up from germline, CDR1 is KGHDR and CDR2 is SFDVKD. The CDR3 length is 16 residues. V lost 5 bases and J lost 0, with 15 bases in between. CDR3: CATSARTGLYQETQYF. CDR3 coding DNA: TGTGCCACCAGTGCTAGGACGGGACTGTACCAAGAGACCCAGTACTTC.

This clonotype was seen at least ten times. J is TRBJ2-2 and V is TRBV7-9; D is unclear. V shed 5 bases and J shed 3 bases, with 10 bases lying between them. Germline values: CDR1 SEHNR, CDR2 FQNEAQ (reference sequence). CDR3 size: 14 residues. The CDR3 DNA sequence: TGTGCCAGCAGCGCAGATCACTACACCGGGGAGCTGTTTTTT. It yields the protein CASSADHYTGELFF.

The chain couples TRBV29-1 to TRBJ1-2; maybe TRBD1 (5 bases). Trimming pared 2 bases from V and 6 bases from J, leaving 10 bases between. The CDR3 has 12 amino acids. Germline values: CDR1 SQVTM, CDR2 ANQGSEA. Here the CDR3 reads CSVERGEDGYTF. The CDR3 bases are TGCAGCGTTGAACGGGGCGAAGATGGCTACACCTTC.

In its sample, this clonotype was seen many times. The chain has TRBV12-3 or TRBV12-4 and TRBJ2-2, with D possibly TRBD2 on 6 matching bases. V lost 3 bases and J 5 bases, leaving 16 bases between the germline ends. The CDR3 has 16 amino acids. The CDR3 DNA reads as TGTGCCAGCAGTTTGGGGCGCGGGATGATTACCGGGGAGCTGTTTTTT. Amino acids: CASSLGRGMITGELFF.

In this sample, this clonotype turned up many times. The chain links TRBV10-1 to TRBJ2-5, with 12 bases aligning to TRBD2. Germline CDR1 is WNHNN and CDR2 is SYGVQD (reference sequence). The CDR3 has 17 amino acids. Trimming cost V 2 bases and J 4 bases; bases outside gene matches: 8. For the CDR3, the DNA is TGCGCCAGCAGTGAGGGGGCTAGCGGGAGGGCCGGAGAGACCCAGTACTTC. Encoded protein: CASSEGASGRAGETQYF.

Ten or more counts support this clonotype. This chain uses TRBV5-6 with TRBJ2-2; D may be TRBD2 (5 bases). The CDR3 sequence is 16 residues long. Looked up from germline, CDR1 is SGHDT and CDR2 is YYEEEE. Trimming cost V 4 bases and J 5 bases, with 18 bases left between them. The CDR3 protein is CASSPQHWERTGELFF. The CDR3, as DNA: TGTGCCAGCAGCCCACAGCATTGGGAGAGGACCGGGGAGCTGTTTTTT.

This clonotype was observed a handful of times. This chain uses TRBV4-2 with TRBJ2-1; TRBD2 might be the D (6 bases). The germline gives CDR1 LGHNA, CDR2 YNFKEQ. V dropped 1 base and J dropped 3 bases, with 13 bases sitting between them. CDR3 length: 16 amino acids. CDR3 amino acids: CASSQVSSSGYNEQFF. The CDR3 DNA follows: TGTGCCAGCAGCCAAGTGAGTAGTAGCGGCTACAATGAGCAGTTCTTC.

The rearrangement links TRBV4-3 to TRBJ2-2; D call uncertain. Trimming cost V 2 bases and J 1 base, with 5 bases left between them. The CDR3 totals 14 residues. Germline V gene data show CDR1 as LGHNA and CDR2 as YSLEER. The CDR3 loop reads CASSQWMNTGELFF. The CDR3 nucleotides read TGCGCCAGCAGCCAATGGATGAACACCGGGGAGCTGTTTTTT.

This clonotype has a count of ten or more. The chain is built from TRBV6-5 and TRBJ1-1, with 12 bases matching TRBD1. J gave up 6 bases and V 0 bases, and 5 bases lay outside the gene matches. Germline V CDR1 and CDR2: MNHEY, SVGAGI. This CDR3 is built from 16 residues. CDR3 DNA sequence: TGTGCCAGCAGTTACTCGCCGGGACAGGGGGCGTCTGAAGCTTTCTTT. Amino acid sequence: CASSYSPGQGASEAFF.

This clonotype was seen more than once but under ten times. The chain couples TRBV19 to TRBJ1-2; 7 bases map to TRBD1. The V and J ends lost 10 bases and 6 bases, in that order; junction bases with no gene match: 11. This CDR3 is 13 amino acids long. Looked up from germline, CDR1 is LNHDA and CDR2 is SQIVND (reference sequence). The DNA for the CDR3 is TGTGCCACCCTGATAGGGACAGCTGATGGCTACACCTTC. Its protein product is CATLIGTADGYTF.

In DNA form, the CDR3 reads TGTGCCAGCAGCGCCGGAGCCAAAAACATTCAGTACTTC. Its translation is CASSAGAKNIQYF. The rearrangement uses TRBV9 and TRBJ2-4; no firm D call. Trimming pared 3 bases from V and 0 bases from J, leaving 4 bases between. CDR3 length: 13 amino acids. Germline CDR1 is SGDLS and CDR2 is YYNGEE. Using reference TRBV9 and TRBJ2-4 for the parts outside the CDR3, the full variable domain is DSGVTQTPKHLITATGQRVTLRCSPRSGDLSVYWYQQSLDQGLQFLIQYYNGEERAKGNILERFSAQQFPDLHSELNLSSLELGDSALYFCASSAGAKNIQYFGAGTRLSVL.

There are many counts of this clonotype. The chain couples TRBV13 to TRBJ2-7, with TRBD2 matching over 11 bases. The CDR3 runs 14 residues. Trimming took 7 bases from V and 5 from J; bases not matched to a gene: 7. The germline V gene has CDR1 PRHDT and CDR2 FYEKMQ (reference sequence). CDR3 bases: TGTGCCAGCAACCAACTAGCGGGAGTGGACGAGCAGTACTTC. Its protein product is CASNQLAGVDEQYF.

In this sample, this clonotype turned up many times. The chain joins TRBV24-1 to TRBJ1-1; D remains ambiguous. From germline, CDR1 is KGHDR and CDR2 SFDVKD. This CDR3 spans 11 amino acids. Trimming removed 3 bases from V and 5 bases from J, with 3 bases in between. CDR3 nucleotides: TGTGCCACCAGTGATACAACTGAAGCTTTCTTT. Translation gives CATSDTTEAFF.